This passage covers 25 T cell receptor beta chains from one sample sequenced in a study of blood T cell repertoires in COVID-19 (dated by TCRdb to 2018 to 2020). Library construction relied on the immunoSEQ multiplex PCR assay. TCRdb provides this immuneACCESS table in a form limited to in-frame rearrangements. Some clones are lacking; in checked studies, under half of them reflect an unresolved V gene, and why the rest are absent is not known. This sample holds around 300,000 clones; under 90% were observed only once. Together, the top ten hold 1.7% of the sample. The sequencing input was PBMCs or T cells enriched from blood (not recorded which). These receptors originate from a woman in her 40s who had recovered from COVID-19.

J is TRBJ1-1 and V is TRBV7-9; no clear D. Germline V gene lookup returns CDR1 SEHNR and CDR2 FQNEAQ (reference sequence). The V end was cut by 0 bases, the J end by 4 bases, with 3 bases between. The CDR3 loop spans 12 amino acids. Written as DNA, the CDR3 is TGTGCCAGCAGCTTAGCACTCACTGAAGCTTTCTTT. This codes for CASSLALTEAFF.

CDR3 amino acids: CASSVEGIGYGYTF. The DNA of the CDR3 is TGTGCCAGTAGTGTTGAGGGAATTGGCTATGGCTACACCTTC. The chain carries TRBV19 and TRBJ1-2; no firm D call. This CDR3 has 14 amino acids. Per germline, CDR1 LNHDA and CDR2 SQIVND (reference sequence). Between the trimmed V and J ends, which lost 5 bases and 4 bases, there was a span of 14 bases.

This sequence joins TRBV19 and TRBJ2-7; 8 bases line up with TRBD1. Trimming removed 5 bases from V and 7 bases from J; junction bases left unmatched: 13. CDR1 and CDR2 (germline): LNHDA, SQIVND (reference sequence). The CDR3 consists of 15 residues. CDR3: CASSQGQGALEEQYF. The CDR3 bases are TGTGCCAGTAGTCAGGGGCAGGGGGCCCTTGAGGAGCAGTACTTC. The full variable domain, completed using reference TRBV19 and TRBJ2-7, is DGGITQSPKYLFRKEGQNVTLSCEQNLNHDAMYWYRQDPGQGLRLIYYSQIVNDFQKGDIAEGYSVSREKKESFPLTVTSAQKNPTAFYLCASSQGQGALEEQYFGPGTRLTVT.

This clone occurred once. The chain couples TRBV4-3 to TRBJ1-2, with D possibly TRBD1 on 5 matching bases. This CDR3 is 17 amino acids long. V gave up 1 base and J gave up 3 bases, with 18 bases separating them. Germline CDR1 reads LGHNA; CDR2 reads YSLEER. In DNA form, the CDR3 reads TGCGCCAGCAGCCAAGTGAATGATTGGGCCAGGGACTATGGCTACACCTTC. It encodes CASSQVNDWARDYGYTF.

The chain has TRBV6-5 and TRBJ1-1; 7 bases match TRBD1. V was clipped by 8 bases and J by 6 bases; unmatched bases: 9. CDR1 and CDR2 (germline): MNHEY, SVGAGI. The CDR3 has 13 residues. The CDR3 reads CASGRQGYSEAFF. The CDR3 nucleotides read TGTGCCAGCGGACGACAGGGTTACTCTGAAGCTTTCTTT.

The chain couples TRBV9 to TRBJ1-3; unclear D gene. CDR3 length: 16 amino acids. With 3 bases removed from V and 4 bases from J, the gap between germline ends came to 17 bases. The germline gives CDR1 SGDLS, CDR2 YYNGEE. The CDR3 sequence: CASSASGWEAGNTIYF. DNA for the CDR3: TGTGCCAGCAGCGCGAGTGGTTGGGAGGCAGGAAACACCATATATTTT.

This sequence joins TRBV7-2 and TRBJ1-1, with a tentative D call TRBD1 (6 bases). CDR3 length: 12 residues. Trimming took off 4 bases at V and 6 bases at J, with 9 bases between the two ends. CDR1 SGHTA and CDR2 FQGNSA come from the germline V gene. The CDR3 spells CASSSGQPEAFF. CDR3 nucleotide sequence: TGTGCCAGCAGCTCCGGACAGCCTGAAGCTTTCTTT.

This clone was counted a single time. The V call is TRBV18, the J call TRBJ2-2, with TRBD1 identical over 8 bases. The CDR3 consists of 16 residues. Unmatched junction bases numbered 7, after V lost 3 bases and J lost 4 bases. The germline V gene encodes CDR1 KGHSH and CDR2 LQKENI. The CDR3 protein is CASSPRGTGSTGELFF. The CDR3, as DNA: TGTGCCAGCTCACCCCGAGGGACAGGTAGCACCGGGGAGCTGTTTTTT.

This clone has a handful of counts. The V and J genes are TRBV5-1 and TRBJ1-2; 7 bases match TRBD1. With 3 bases clipped from V and 4 bases from J, the junction kept 12 bases outside the gene matches. Looked up from germline, CDR1 is SGHRS and CDR2 is YFSETQ. The CDR3 runs 16 residues. CDR3 nucleotide sequence: TGCGCCAGCAGCTCTCAGACAGGGAGCTTTTCCTATGGCTACACCTTC. This gives the protein CASSSQTGSFSYGYTF.

In its sample, this clone was seen a few times. The chain links TRBV27 to TRBJ2-5, with D uncertain. Trimming cost V 5 bases and J 5 bases, with 21 bases left between them. The CDR3 has 16 residues. CDR1 and CDR2 (germline): MNHEY, SMNVEV (reference sequence). In nucleotides, the CDR3 is TGTGCCAGCAGTCCATCCGTAGTAGAATTGAGGGAGACCCAGTACTTC. It translates to CASSPSVVELRETQYF.

J is TRBJ2-4 and V is TRBV19; TRBD2 is a possible D gene (7 bases). Germline V gene lookup returns CDR1 LNHDA and CDR2 SQIVND (reference sequence). V shed 5 bases and J shed 1 base, with 24 bases lying between them. The CDR3 runs to 19 residues. The CDR3 DNA reads as TGTGCCAGTAGTTCCCCGAGAACTGGGGGGGGGCTGGCCAAAAACATTCAGTACTTC. Translation gives CASSSPRTGGGLAKNIQYF.

The chain combines TRBV7-9 with TRBJ2-7; D remains unclear. Germline assignment: CDR1 SEHNR and CDR2 FQNEAQ (reference sequence). The CDR3 sequence is 14 residues long. V shed 4 bases and J shed 1 base, with 11 bases lying between them. The CDR3 nucleotides are TGTGCCAGCAGCTCCCGGGTCGATTCCTACGAGCAGTACTTC. This gives the protein CASSSRVDSYEQYF.

This chain joins TRBV5-1 and TRBJ2-3, with 10 bases lining up with TRBD2. CDR3 length: 15 amino acids. CDR1 is SGHRS, CDR2 YFSETQ, per germline. V shed 7 bases, J shed 0 bases, and the junction held 5 bases outside the gene matches. CDR3 coding DNA: TGCGCCAGCCAAGGACTAGCGGCTAGCACAGATACGCAGTATTTT. Its translation is CASQGLAASTDTQYF.

This rearrangement joins TRBV7-8 to TRBJ1-1; no reliable D call. V was clipped by 2 bases and J by 1 base, with 8 bases between them. Germline assignment: CDR1 SGHVS and CDR2 FQNEAQ. The CDR3 sequence is 14 residues long. The CDR3: CASSLPRRNTEAFF. The CDR3 nucleotides are TGTGCCAGCAGCTTACCCCGGAGGAACACTGAAGCTTTCTTT. Variable domain in full (rest from reference TRBV7-8 and TRBJ1-1): GAGVSQSPRYKVAKRGQDVALRCDPISGHVSLFWYQQALGQGPEFLTYFQNEAQLDKSGLPSDRFFAERPEGSVSTLKIQRTQQEDSAVYLCASSLPRRNTEAFFGQGTRLTVV.

V and J are TRBV19 and TRBJ2-7, with D uncertain. This CDR3 region has 14 residues. V lost 7 bases, J lost 0 bases, and 13 bases lay in between. The germline V gene encodes CDR1 LNHDA and CDR2 SQIVND (reference sequence). The CDR3 DNA reads TGTGCCAGTAAGCCGAGAATGAGCTCCTACGAGCAGTACTTC. It encodes CASKPRMSSYEQYF.

The chain couples TRBV28 to TRBJ1-5, with a tentative D call TRBD1 (5 bases). Germline CDR1 reads MDHEN; CDR2 reads SYDVKM. V gave up 10 bases and J gave up 1 base, with 14 bases separating them. The CDR3 runs 14 residues. CDR3 DNA: TGTGCCACCGGGGGGGGATGGAGCAATCAGCCCCAGCATTTT. Encoded protein: CATGGGWSNQPQHF. The whole variable domain, filled in from reference TRBV28 and TRBJ1-5, reads DVKVTQSSRYLVKRTGEKVFLECVQDMDHENMFWYRQDPGLGLRLIYFSYDVKMKEKGDIPEGYSVSREKKERFSLILESASTNQTSMYLCATGGGWSNQPQHFGDGTRLSIL.

The chain carries TRBV3-1 (or the pseudogene TRBV3-2) and TRBJ1-6; D uncertain. The V end lost 4 bases, the J end lost 7 bases, and 14 bases lay between the germline ends. The CDR3 is 15 residues long. Germline-derived CDR1 and CDR2 are LGHDT and YNNKEL (reference sequence). In DNA, the CDR3 is TGTGCCAGCAGCCGTTCCGATTACCAGAATTCACCCCTCCACTTT. Protein product: CASSRSDYQNSPLHF.

The chain recombines TRBV2 with TRBJ2-1; D uncertain. Trimming shortened V by 6 bases and J by 3 bases, and 9 bases separated the two germline ends. The V gene's germline CDR1 is SNHLY and CDR2 FYNNEI. This CDR3 contains 13 residues. The CDR3 DNA reads TGTGCCAGCAGCGAAACTTACTACAATGAGCAGTTCTTC. Protein sequence: CASSETYYNEQFF.

CDR3 in amino acids: CASSATGRNYGYTF. The CDR3 coding sequence is TGTGCCAGCAGCGCCACAGGGCGAAACTATGGCTACACCTTC. The V gene is TRBV11-2, the J gene TRBJ1-2; maybe TRBD1 (6 bases). Germline V gene sequence: CDR1 SGHAT, CDR2 FQNNGV. The V gene lost 5 bases and the J gene lost 2 bases, with 12 bases spanning the gap. CDR3 size: 14 residues.

The chain joins TRBV5-4 to TRBJ2-5; D may be TRBD1 (6 bases). V lost 3 bases and J lost 0, with 12 bases in between. In germline, CDR1 is SGHNT, CDR2 YYREEE (reference sequence). This CDR3 comprises 15 residues. The CDR3 bases are TGTGCCAGCAGCTCCGGGACACATTACCAAGAGACCCAGTACTTC. Protein product: CASSSGTHYQETQYF.

The J gene is TRBJ1-2, the V gene TRBV5-1; TRBD1 agrees at 10 bases. Germline V gene data show CDR1 as SGHRS and CDR2 as YFSETQ. V was pared by 4 bases and J by 4 bases, with 10 bases of the junction left unmatched. There are 16 residues in the CDR3. The CDR3, as DNA: TGCGCCAGCAGCCCAAACCGGGGACAGGGGCCCTATGGCTACACCTTC. Translation gives CASSPNRGQGPYGYTF.

V gene TRBV2 combines with J gene TRBJ2-2, with unresolved D. Germline-derived CDR1 and CDR2 are SNHLY and FYNNEI. This CDR3 has 14 residues. Deletions cut 4 bases from V and 4 bases from J, with 10 bases between. CDR3 region: CASSARSGTGELFF. The CDR3 DNA reads TGTGCCAGCAGTGCCCGATCGGGCACCGGGGAGCTGTTTTTT.

The rearrangement joins TRBV4-1 to TRBJ1-6; TRBD1 matches 8 bases. The junction had 11 bases not matched to a gene; V was cut back by 0 bases and J by 10 bases. There are 17 residues in the CDR3. The germline V gene has CDR1 MGHRA and CDR2 YSYEKL. The CDR3 is CASSQDDRTGWGSPLHF. DNA of the CDR3: TGCGCCAGCAGCCAAGATGACAGGACAGGGTGGGGGTCACCCCTCCACTTT.

The chain is built from TRBV3-1 (or the pseudogene TRBV3-2) and TRBJ1-2; D possibly corresponds to TRBD1 (6 bases). The CDR3 sequence is 13 residues long. Germline CDR1 reads LGHDT; CDR2 reads YNNKEL (reference sequence). V was cut by 6 bases and J by 6 bases, with 14 bases left in between. The CDR3 nucleotides read TGTGCCAGCAGTCCCTCACAGGGTGATGGCTACACCTTC. Amino acids: CASSPSQGDGYTF.

V usage is TRBV5-1 and J usage is TRBJ1-2; D perhaps matches TRBD1 (5 bases). CDR3 length: 16 residues. Germline V gene sequence: CDR1 SGHRS, CDR2 YFSETQ. With 4 bases removed from V and 2 bases from J, the gap between germline ends came to 18 bases. CDR3 sequence: CASSDIIPGRNYGYTF. DNA of the CDR3: TGCGCCAGCAGCGATATCATCCCAGGGAGGAACTATGGCTACACCTTC.